This T cell receptor beta chain was observed in a study of metastatic and nonmetastatic thyroid tumors. Study summary: Repertoire data that came from the blood and tumor or nodule tissue of malignant and benign thyroid patients were compared. Whole-study results and caveats: Across blood and tumor, TCR beta diversity in malignant thyroid tumors was reportedly significantly higher than in benign nodules.

The authors' processing: Built for papillary thyroid cancer, a distant-metastasis classifier drew on CDR3 differences across clinicopathological groups. Using MiXCR, TCRdb reanalyzed the PCR reads. The V and J calls were determined by TCRdb, not by the authors. The sample shows 20,000 or so clones, over 25% of them seen only once. This clone was seen ten or more times. The antigen is not known. Between the trimmed V and J ends, which lost 3 bases and 6 bases, there was a span of 3 bases. Germline V gene sequence: CDR1 LGHDT, CDR2 YNNKEL (reference sequence). The CDR3 runs to 11 residues. Treatment of any kind had been given to no patient before thyroid surgery.

This sequence was found in a female donor with papillary thyroid cancer or a benign thyroid nodule (not recorded which). Some clones in this sample may be carry-over from other donors' samples. V and J are TRBV3-1 and TRBJ2-1; D unclear. The specimen sequenced was blood. CDR3 nucleotides: TGTGCCAGCAGCCATAGCAATGAGCAGTTCTTC. Translating it yields CASSHSNEQFF.